This T cell receptor beta chain was recorded in a study of T cell repertoires in cytomegalovirus infection. Study background: Indications came from public TCR beta signatures; they pointed to CMV infection and to a matching HLA type.

The CDR3 has 21 residues. Germline V gene sequence: CDR1 SGHTA, CDR2 FQGTGA. MiXCR, run by TCRdb on the reads, gives a single entry per CDR3 protein. The sample lists around 550,000 distinct CDR3 sequences; around a quarter were seen once. This clonotype has a handful of counts. Its specificity is not known. One end of the junction varies from germline; a read error may be responsible. General observations from the study: Predominance within the ex vivo response was attributable to HLA-C-restricted CMV-specific TCR beta clonotypes. Summed frequency of public TCR beta families distinguished CMV carriers with the relevant HLA.

Sequencing was done on a sample of PBMCs. The chain is built from TRBV7-3 and TRBJ2-1; TRBD2 matches at 13 bases. This TCR was recovered from a human donor in good health (CMV status not recorded). Some clones in this sample may be carry-over from other donors' samples. The CDR3 DNA sequence: TGTGCCAGCAGCCTAACCCCGGGACAGACTAGCGGGAGGCCCTCCTACAATGAGCAGTTCTTC. It is translated as CASSLTPGQTSGRPSYNEQFF.